These T cell receptor beta chains were read from a single sample in a study of response to subunit inactivated influenza vaccine. One entry per CDR3 protein results from TCRdb running MiXCR on the RT-PCR reads. The sample includes about 540,000 distinct CDR3 sequences, 20% to 25% of them seen just once. This same sample was also taken into another study, of T cells expressing NK-cell markers.

The source was CD4+ T cells sorted from PBMCs, collected 12 days after vaccination. The receptors come from a man in his fifties who received an inactivated influenza vaccine. Both conserved end residues are part of each CDR3. The order of the fields is J gene, V gene, D gene, CDR3 protein. A D gene is named only where the DNA matches it firmly.

j_call: TRBJ1-6; v_call: TRBV12-3/TRBV12-4; d_call: NA; cdr3_aa: CASSASGSNSPLHF
j_call: TRBJ2-1; v_call: TRBV12-3/TRBV12-4; d_call: NA; cdr3_aa: CASSLGGHEQFF
j_call: TRBJ2-7; v_call: TRBV12-3/TRBV12-4; d_call: NA; cdr3_aa: CASSFRPSYEQYF
j_call: TRBJ1-1; v_call: TRBV5-1; d_call: TRBD1; cdr3_aa: CASSPGTGTEAFF
j_call: TRBJ2-7; v_call: TRBV20-1; d_call: NA; cdr3_aa: CSARDPSTASNEQYF
j_call: TRBJ2-3; v_call: TRBV29-1; d_call: NA; cdr3_aa: CSVELGGYGGTDTQYF
j_call: TRBJ2-7; v_call: TRBV7-2; d_call: NA; cdr3_aa: CASSLRPGDFLPYEQYF
j_call: TRBJ1-4; v_call: TRBV3-1; d_call: NA; cdr3_aa: CATKRGEKLFF
j_call: TRBJ2-6; v_call: TRBV4-2; d_call: NA; cdr3_aa: CASSQGPWNPAGANVLTF
j_call: TRBJ2-5; v_call: TRBV5-6; d_call: NA; cdr3_aa: CASRLGWETQYF
j_call: TRBJ2-7; v_call: TRBV4-2; d_call: NA; cdr3_aa: CASSQAQGGKAYEQYF
j_call: TRBJ2-3; v_call: TRBV5-1; d_call: NA; cdr3_aa: CASSLVGKLGTDTQYF
j_call: TRBJ2-4; v_call: TRBV28; d_call: NA; cdr3_aa: CASSLRGLQYF
j_call: TRBJ2-7; v_call: TRBV6-2/TRBV6-3; d_call: TRBD1; cdr3_aa: CASGPGRDRPIHEQYF
j_call: TRBJ1-6; v_call: TRBV6-1; d_call: NA; cdr3_aa: CASRDVQNSPLHF
j_call: TRBJ2-1; v_call: TRBV10-3; d_call: NA; cdr3_aa: CAISESEVRGNEQFF
j_call: TRBJ2-7; v_call: TRBV18; d_call: NA; cdr3_aa: CASSLSGEYYEQYF
j_call: TRBJ2-5; v_call: TRBV2; d_call: NA; cdr3_aa: CATGKEQETQYF
j_call: TRBJ2-7; v_call: TRBV29-1; d_call: NA; cdr3_aa: CSVGVRSYEQYF
j_call: TRBJ1-6; v_call: TRBV29-1; d_call: NA; cdr3_aa: CSVAESYNSPLHF
j_call: TRBJ2-3; v_call: TRBV29-1; d_call: NA; cdr3_aa: CSVAVGGRDTQYF
j_call: TRBJ2-1; v_call: TRBV5-1; d_call: NA; cdr3_aa: CASRPQSNEQFF
j_call: TRBJ2-1; v_call: TRBV12-3/TRBV12-4; d_call: NA; cdr3_aa: CASSPGENNEQFF
j_call: TRBJ1-5; v_call: TRBV20-1; d_call: NA; cdr3_aa: CSASEHHSNQPQHF
j_call: TRBJ2-7; v_call: TRBV4-3; d_call: NA; cdr3_aa: CASSQQQDAYEQYF
j_call: TRBJ1-3; v_call: TRBV7-8; d_call: NA; cdr3_aa: CASSLVVPGNTIYF
j_call: TRBJ2-7; v_call: TRBV7-2; d_call: TRBD2; cdr3_aa: CASSLAGRALDEQYF
j_call: TRBJ2-4; v_call: TRBV20-1; d_call: TRBD2; cdr3_aa: CSAPQGLAVKNIQYF
j_call: TRBJ2-7; v_call: TRBV28; d_call: NA; cdr3_aa: CASSWGYVQYF
j_call: TRBJ2-2; v_call: TRBV18; d_call: NA; cdr3_aa: CASTGTIRSTWELFF
j_call: TRBJ2-1; v_call: TRBV6-2/TRBV6-3; d_call: NA; cdr3_aa: CASRWTQIGVQFF
j_call: TRBJ2-3; v_call: TRBV12-3/TRBV12-4; d_call: NA; cdr3_aa: CASSLGAGPRTDTQYF
j_call: TRBJ2-1; v_call: TRBV12-3/TRBV12-4; d_call: NA; cdr3_aa: CASSFQSGNRNEQFF
j_call: TRBJ2-1; v_call: TRBV29-1; d_call: TRBD2; cdr3_aa: CSVSFSGSYNEQFF
j_call: TRBJ2-3; v_call: TRBV20-1; d_call: NA; cdr3_aa: CSARSGDTDTQYF
j_call: TRBJ2-7; v_call: TRBV4-3; d_call: TRBD2; cdr3_aa: CASSRGPGLNYEQYF
j_call: TRBJ2-5; v_call: TRBV2; d_call: NA; cdr3_aa: CASSELSGQETQYF
j_call: TRBJ2-1; v_call: TRBV7-2; d_call: NA; cdr3_aa: CASSVRDPVNEQFF
j_call: TRBJ2-7; v_call: TRBV7-2; d_call: NA; cdr3_aa: CASSLAGSHEQYF
j_call: TRBJ1-1; v_call: TRBV6-5; d_call: TRBD1; cdr3_aa: CASSYSWGQGTEAFF
j_call: TRBJ1-5; v_call: TRBV12-3/TRBV12-4; d_call: NA; cdr3_aa: CASTAGRRLNQPQHF
j_call: TRBJ2-1; v_call: TRBV20-1; d_call: TRBD2; cdr3_aa: CSARDPEGLAVNEQFF
j_call: TRBJ2-6; v_call: TRBV18; d_call: NA; cdr3_aa: CASSPRGSGANVLTF
j_call: TRBJ2-7; v_call: TRBV10-3; d_call: NA; cdr3_aa: CAISAGTNYEQYF
j_call: TRBJ2-3; v_call: TRBV5-5; d_call: TRBD2; cdr3_aa: CASSSKTGRADTQYF
j_call: TRBJ2-2; v_call: TRBV15; d_call: TRBD1; cdr3_aa: CATSKDRSLANTGELFF
j_call: TRBJ2-3; v_call: TRBV4-2; d_call: NA; cdr3_aa: CASSPVGGDTQYF
j_call: TRBJ2-3; v_call: TRBV12-5; d_call: NA; cdr3_aa: CASGPTEGSGDTQYF
j_call: TRBJ2-7; v_call: TRBV20-1; d_call: TRBD2; cdr3_aa: CSARARLAGAGYEQYF
j_call: TRBJ1-2; v_call: TRBV12-3/TRBV12-4; d_call: NA; cdr3_aa: CASSFAGDYGYTF
j_call: TRBJ2-7; v_call: TRBV20-1; d_call: NA; cdr3_aa: CSAKPPHGLSYEQYF
j_call: TRBJ2-3; v_call: TRBV29-1; d_call: NA; cdr3_aa: CSVRGVSTDTQYF